This entry lists 30 T cell receptor beta chains sequenced from one sample in a study of tumor-infiltrating lymphocytes in primary liver carcinoma. For blood RNA, unsorted whole blood served as the source, and germline DNA was extracted too. Starting material of 500 ng total RNA yielded TCR beta cDNA via a constant-region primer. Sequencing libraries for TCR beta derived from three nested multiplex PCR rounds that used slightly modified ARM-PCR. The first two PCR rounds used TRBV1-TRBV30 forward primers with a C-beta reverse primer, nine to eleven cycles each. TCRdb called the multiplex PCR reads again in MiXCR, with one record for every CDR3 protein. This table holds 300,000 to 400,000 distinct CDR3 sequences, approximately 64% found once. The specimen was peripheral blood. The receptors stem from a man in his forties with primary liver carcinoma and hepatitis B virus infection.

The J gene is TRBJ1-3, the V gene TRBV5-4; D gene ambiguous. Per germline, CDR1 SGHNT and CDR2 YYREEE (reference sequence). Between the trimmed V and J ends, which lost 0 bases and 4 bases, there was a span of 11 bases. This CDR3 has 15 residues. The CDR3 DNA reads TGTGCCAGCAGCTTGGGGCCGGCGGGCGGAAACACCATATATTTT. Translated: CASSLGPAGGNTIYF.

In the case of this clonotype: One base away lies a much larger clone, so this may be a sequencing read error. J is TRBJ1-1 and V is TRBV29-1; the D is unclear. Germline V lookup: CDR1 SQVTM, CDR2 ANQGSEA. The CDR3 is 14 residues long. The CDR3 DNA sequence: TGCAGCGTTGAAGCTGGAGGGAGCGGCACTAAAGCTTTCTTT. This encodes CSVEAGGSGTKAFF.

As concerns this clonotype: A much bigger clone sits one base away, suggesting this may be a read error. V gene TRBV29-1 combines with J gene TRBJ2-2; D gene unclear. V lost 5 bases, J lost 6 bases, and 16 bases lay in between. This CDR3 has 14 residues. CDR1 and CDR2 from the germline V gene are SQVTM and ANQGSEA. For the CDR3, the DNA is TGCAGCGTTCTCAGCCTCAGTGCCTCCGGGGAGCTGTTTTTT. It yields the protein CSVLSLSASGELFF.

To note about this clonotype: This may be a read error: a much more frequent sequence differs by one nucleotide. V and J are TRBV10-2 and TRBJ1-2, with D possibly being TRBD1 (6 bases). From germline, CDR1 is WSHSY and CDR2 SAAADI. V was clipped by 3 bases and J by 8 bases, with 13 bases between them. This CDR3 region has 13 residues. The CDR3 nucleotides are TGCGCCAGCAGTGATGGGGGCTCGGGCGGCTACACCTTC. It yields the protein CASSDGGSGGYTF.

As for this clonotype: This may stem from a read error, because a much larger clone lies one nucleotide away. The chain employs TRBV10-2 and TRBJ2-7; weak D call: TRBD1 (6 bases). The CDR3 is 16 amino acids. Germline V lookup: CDR1 WSHSY, CDR2 SAAADI. Trimming stripped 5 bases from V and 3 bases from J, with 20 bases between. This chain's CDR3 is CASSRSGTRENYEQYF. The CDR3 DNA reads TGCGCCAGCAGTCGGAGTGGGACAAGGGAGAACTACGAGCAGTACTTC.

As regards this clonotype: A much bigger clone sits one base away, suggesting this may be a read error. The V call is TRBV6-5, the J call TRBJ2-3; D gene uncertain. The CDR3 contains 13 residues. CDR1 is MNHEY, CDR2 SVGAGI, per germline. The CDR3 DNA sequence: TGTGCCAGCAGTTACTTTGGCACAGATTCGCAGTATTTT. Translating gives CASSYFGTDSQYF.

This clonotype was observed a single time. The junction departs from the called germline gene at one end, perhaps through a read error. V usage is TRBV11-2 and J usage is TRBJ2-1, with D tentatively TRBD1 or TRBD2 (5 bases each). The CDR3 loop spans 15 amino acids. Germline CDR1 reads SGHAT; CDR2 reads FQNNGV. CDR3 in DNA: TGTACCAGCAGCTTAAGTCGGGGCCCTTACAAAGAGCAGTTCTTC. It encodes CTSSLSRGPYKEQFF.

For this clonotype: A much larger clonotype is one base distant, so this may be a read error. The CDR3 spells CAVSESGRGETQYF. CDR3 DNA: TGTGCCGTCAGTGAATCGGGCAGGGGAGAGACCCAGTACTTC. The V gene is TRBV10-3, the J gene TRBJ2-5, with TRBD1 as a possible D gene (6 bases). The germline V gene has CDR1 ENHRY and CDR2 SYGVKD. The CDR3 sequence is 14 residues long.

Of note for this clonotype: A read error is possible here, since a much larger clone lies one base away. The CDR3 DNA is TGTGCCATCAGTGAGGCTCTAGGACCGGGAGGGAATCAGCCCCAGCATTTT. Translated: CAISEALGPGGNQPQHF. The chain is built from TRBV10-3 and TRBJ1-5; D uncertain. Germline CDR1 is ENHRY and CDR2 is SYGVKD. This CDR3 comprises 17 residues. The V end lost 2 bases, the J end lost 4 bases, and 18 bases lay between the germline ends.

The chain employs TRBV6-5 and TRBJ2-5; weak D call: TRBD2 (6 bases). Between the trimmed V and J ends, which lost 6 bases and 1 base, there was a span of 21 bases. The CDR3 has 17 residues. Germline assignment: CDR1 MNHEY and CDR2 SVGAGI. The CDR3 nucleotides read TGTGCCAGCAGCGCGCCCCTAGACGGGGGATTCCAAGAGACCCAGTACTTC. Encoded protein: CASSAPLDGGFQETQYF.

A note on this clonotype: One base away lies a much larger clone, so this may be a sequencing read error. The chain uses TRBV7-9 and TRBJ2-3; 9 bases agree with TRBD1. CDR1 and CDR2 (germline): SEHNR, FQNEAQ (reference sequence). V lost 5 bases to trimming and J lost 6 bases; unmatched junction nucleotides: 9. This CDR3 has 15 residues. The CDR3 DNA is TGTGCCAGCAGCGGGACAGGGTGCGGCGAGGATACGCAGTATTTT. It yields the protein CASSGTGCGEDTQYF.

The chain employs TRBV6-5 and TRBJ1-1; D is uncertain. Germline V lookup: CDR1 MNHEY, CDR2 SVGAGI. V lost 2 bases and J 14 bases, leaving 24 bases between the germline ends. The CDR3 sequence is 15 residues long. In DNA form, the CDR3 reads TGTGCCAGCAGTTACGGACGTGGGAAGAACACTGAAGTCTTCTTT. Protein sequence: CASSYGRGKNTEVFF.

Ten or more counts support this clonotype. This chain joins TRBV11-2 and TRBJ2-3, with a weak D call TRBD1 (6 bases). Germline CDR1 SGHAT, CDR2 FQNNGV. Trimming pared 6 bases from V and 2 bases from J, leaving 15 bases between. The CDR3 is 15 residues long. In DNA, the CDR3 is TGTGCCAGCAGTGAATTCTGGACAGCCACAGATACGCAGTATTTT. It yields the protein CASSEFWTATDTQYF.

This clonotype was seen more than once but under ten times. The rearrangement joins TRBV28 to TRBJ1-2; no reliable D call. CDR1 and CDR2 from the germline V gene are MDHEN and SYDVKM. V dropped 2 bases and J dropped 7 bases, with 11 bases sitting between them. CDR3 length: 13 residues. CDR3 in DNA: TGTGCCAGCAGTTTAGTCAGTTTCTCTGGCTACACCTTC. As protein: CASSLVSFSGYTF.

This clonotype was counted a single time. The CDR3 DNA follows: TGTGCCAGCAGGGTCACAAGTGGGGAGACCCAGTACTTC. Protein product: CASRVTSGETQYF. V usage is TRBV25-1 and J usage is TRBJ2-5; D uncertain. This CDR3 has 13 amino acids. V was cut by 6 bases and J by 5 bases, with 13 bases left in between. Looked up from germline, CDR1 is MGHDK and CDR2 is SYGVNS.

On this clonotype: This may stem from a read error, because a much larger clone lies one nucleotide away. V gene TRBV6-1 combines with J gene TRBJ2-7; TRBD1 aligns across 10 bases. CDR1 and CDR2 (germline): MNHNS, SASEGT. CDR3 length equals 16 residues. CDR3 sequence (DNA): TGTGTCAGCAGTAGCATGACAGGGGGCGCAACCTACGAGCAGTACTTC. Translated: CVSSSMTGGATYEQYF.

To note about this clonotype: This may arise from a read error, as a much more abundant clone is one base away. The rearrangement links TRBV29-1 to TRBJ2-1; tentative D call: TRBD2 (6 bases). Germline lookup yields CDR1 SQVTM and CDR2 ANQGSEA. The CDR3 has 11 residues. The CDR3 here is CNGWVAAEQFF. The DNA of the CDR3 is TGCAACGGTTGGGTAGCGGCGGAGCAGTTCTTC.

A word on this clonotype: Germline and junction disagree at one end, which may indicate a read error. The chain carries TRBV28 and TRBJ1-6; D unclear. Germline CDR1 MDHEN, CDR2 SYDVKM. The length of the CDR3 is 13 residues. The CDR3 region is CANSLCRYSTLHF. CDR3 sequence (DNA): TGTGCCAACAGTTTGTGCAGATATTCAACCCTCCACTTT.

This clonotype was detected many times. This rearrangement joins TRBV29-1 to TRBJ2-7; a possible D gene is TRBD1 (6 bases). Trimming removed 4 bases from V and 3 bases from J, with 13 bases in between. CDR3 length: 13 residues. CDR1 is SQVTM, CDR2 ANQGSEA, per germline. The CDR3 DNA reads TGCAGCGTTGCTGGGGGCAAAAACTACGAGCAGTACTTC. Translation gives CSVAGGKNYEQYF.

The rearrangement joins TRBV9 to TRBJ2-1, with 11 bases lining up with TRBD1. The V gene's germline CDR1 is SGDLS and CDR2 YYNGEE. The CDR3 loop spans 15 amino acids. With 3 bases clipped from V and 8 bases from J, the junction kept 7 bases outside the gene matches. This CDR3 is CASSAGDRGAHEQFF. CDR3 in DNA: TGTGCCAGCAGCGCGGGGGACAGGGGGGCCCATGAGCAGTTCTTC.

This clonotype appeared many times. The chain employs TRBV10-3 and TRBJ2-1; possible D gene TRBD2, 5 bases. V lost 3 bases and J 4 bases, leaving 10 bases between the germline ends. Germline CDR1 ENHRY, CDR2 SYGVKD. This CDR3 has 14 amino acids. The CDR3: CAISEQRLYNEQFF. The CDR3 nucleotides are TGTGCCATCAGTGAACAGCGGTTGTACAATGAGCAGTTCTTC.

This clonotype was seen a single time. A read error may explain this, as a much larger clone is one base away. The rearrangement joins TRBV29-1 to TRBJ1-3, with D possibly matching TRBD1 (5 bases). The CDR3 has 13 residues. Germline CDR1 SQVTM, CDR2 ANQGSEA. CDR3 bases: TGCAGCTTTGAGTCAGGGTCTGGAAACACCATATATTTT. Translated: CSFESGSGNTIYF.

This clonotype was counted a few times. V and J are TRBV5-4 and TRBJ2-1, with 9 nucleotides matching TRBD2. Germline values: CDR1 SGHNT, CDR2 YYREEE (reference sequence). The CDR3 spans 13 residues. Losses at the gene ends were 2 bases for V and 16 bases for J; bases not matched to a gene: 10. The CDR3 sequence: CASSFDGLATIFF. CDR3 coding DNA: TGTGCCAGCAGCTTTGATGGACTAGCGACTATCTTCTTC.

This clonotype was recorded at least ten times. The genes are TRBV6-6 and TRBJ2-1; D ambiguous. Deletions cut 6 bases from V and 9 bases from J, with 12 bases between. The germline V gene has CDR1 MNHNY and CDR2 SVGAGI (reference sequence). The CDR3 has 12 residues. The CDR3 DNA reads TGTGCCAGCAGATACCGAGACGGTGAGCAGTTCTTC. This translates into CASRYRDGEQFF.

The V and J genes are TRBV10-3 and TRBJ2-3; maybe TRBD1 (5 bases). The CDR3 is 15 residues long. V dropped 5 bases and J dropped 2 bases, with 14 bases sitting between them. The germline gives CDR1 ENHRY, CDR2 SYGVKD. CDR3 loop: CAISRQGGITDTQYF. CDR3 sequence (DNA): TGTGCCATCAGTAGGCAGGGTGGTATCACAGATACGCAGTATTTT.

Details on this clonotype: At one boundary the junction diverges from the germline segment, which might be a read error. The gene calls are TRBV13 and TRBJ2-5; tentative D call: TRBD2 (6 bases). Per the germline V gene, CDR1 is PRHDT and CDR2 is FYEKMQ (reference sequence). The CDR3 is 14 residues long. The CDR3 loop reads CASSLWRGQGTQYF. The CDR3 bases are TGTGCCAGCAGCCTATGGCGGGGCCAAGGGACCCAGTACTTC.

Worth noting for this clonotype: The junction departs from the called germline gene at one end, perhaps through a read error. This chain links TRBV7-9 with TRBJ2-7; D may be TRBD1 or TRBD2 (6 bases each). The germline gives CDR1 SEHNR, CDR2 FQNEAQ (reference sequence). This CDR3 spans 15 amino acids. This CDR3 is CVSSLADQGIYEQYF. DNA for the CDR3: TGTGTCAGCAGCTTAGCGGACCAGGGGATCTACGAGCAGTACTTC.

There are a few counts of this clonotype. This chain uses TRBV6-6 with TRBJ1-2; D is perhaps TRBD1 (6 bases). This CDR3 has 13 amino acids. Trimming stripped 6 bases from V and 3 bases from J, with 11 bases between. Germline V CDR1 and CDR2: MNHNY, SVGAGI (reference sequence). CDR3 protein: CASRTQGYYGYTF. The CDR3 DNA is TGTGCCAGCAGGACACAGGGCTACTATGGCTACACCTTC.

As concerns this clonotype: The junction shows a germline mismatch at one end, possibly a read error. The V and J genes are TRBV29-1 and TRBJ2-3; the D gene is possibly TRBD2 (6 bases). Germline CDR1 SQVTM, CDR2 ANQGSEA. The CDR3 spans 14 residues. CDR3 protein: CSVKYPEGADKQYF. The CDR3, as DNA: TGCAGCGTTAAGTACCCGGAGGGCGCAGATAAGCAGTATTTT.

Details on this clonotype: A much bigger clone sits one base away, suggesting this may be a read error. V gene TRBV6-1 combines with J gene TRBJ2-2; D may be TRBD2 (6 bases). Germline values: CDR1 MNHNS, CDR2 SASEGT. CDR3 length equals 14 residues. The CDR3 region is CASSLSGTAGELLF. CDR3 in DNA: TGTGCCAGCAGCTTATCCGGGACTGCCGGGGAGCTGTTATTT.